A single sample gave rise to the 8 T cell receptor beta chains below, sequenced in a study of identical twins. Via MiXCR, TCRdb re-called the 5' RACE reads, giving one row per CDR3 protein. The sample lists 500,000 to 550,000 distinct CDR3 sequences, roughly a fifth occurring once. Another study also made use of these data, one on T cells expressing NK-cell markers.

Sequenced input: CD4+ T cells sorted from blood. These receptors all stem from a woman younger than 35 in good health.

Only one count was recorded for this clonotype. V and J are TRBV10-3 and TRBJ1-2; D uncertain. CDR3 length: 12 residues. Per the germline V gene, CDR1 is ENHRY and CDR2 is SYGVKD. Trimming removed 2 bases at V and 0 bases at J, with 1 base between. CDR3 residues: CAISEANYGYTF. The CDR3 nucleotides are TGTGCCATCAGTGAGGCTAACTATGGCTACACCTTC.

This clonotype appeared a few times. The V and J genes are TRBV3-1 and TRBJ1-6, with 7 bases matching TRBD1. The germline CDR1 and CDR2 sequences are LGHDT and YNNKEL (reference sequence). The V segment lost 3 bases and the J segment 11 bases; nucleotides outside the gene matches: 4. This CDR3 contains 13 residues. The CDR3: CASSHNRGTPLHF. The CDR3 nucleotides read TGTGCCAGCAGCCATAACAGGGGTACACCCCTCCACTTT.

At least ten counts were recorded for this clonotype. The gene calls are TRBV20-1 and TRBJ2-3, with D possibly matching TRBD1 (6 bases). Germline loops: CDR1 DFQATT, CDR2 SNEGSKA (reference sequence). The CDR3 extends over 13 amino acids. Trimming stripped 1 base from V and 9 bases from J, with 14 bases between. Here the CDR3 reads CSARVGGGQTQYF. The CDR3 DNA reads TGCAGTGCTAGAGTTGGGGGCGGGCAGACGCAGTATTTT.

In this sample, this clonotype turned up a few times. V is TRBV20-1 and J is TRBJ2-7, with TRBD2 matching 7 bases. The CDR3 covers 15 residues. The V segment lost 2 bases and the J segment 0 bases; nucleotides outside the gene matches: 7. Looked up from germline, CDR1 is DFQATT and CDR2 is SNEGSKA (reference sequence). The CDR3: CSARPPSGFSYEQYF. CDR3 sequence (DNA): TGCAGTGCTAGACCTCCTAGCGGTTTCTCCTACGAGCAGTACTTC.

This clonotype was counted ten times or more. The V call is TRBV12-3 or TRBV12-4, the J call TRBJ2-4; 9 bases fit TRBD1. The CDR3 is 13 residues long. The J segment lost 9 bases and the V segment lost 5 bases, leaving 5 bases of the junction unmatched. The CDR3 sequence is CASSLDRGSIQYF. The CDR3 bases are TGTGCCAGCAGTCTCGACAGGGGGAGCATTCAGTACTTC.

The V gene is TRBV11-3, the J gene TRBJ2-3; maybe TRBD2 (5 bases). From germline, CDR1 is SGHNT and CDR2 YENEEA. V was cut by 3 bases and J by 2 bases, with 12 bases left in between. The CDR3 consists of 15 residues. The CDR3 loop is CASSFGLEPTDTQYF. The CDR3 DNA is TGTGCCAGCAGCTTCGGACTGGAACCCACAGATACGCAGTATTTT.

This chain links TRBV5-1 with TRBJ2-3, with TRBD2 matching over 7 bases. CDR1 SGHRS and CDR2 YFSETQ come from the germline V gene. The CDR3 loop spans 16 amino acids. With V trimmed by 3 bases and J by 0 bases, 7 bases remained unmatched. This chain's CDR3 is CASSSELAHSTDTQYF. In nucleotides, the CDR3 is TGCGCCAGCAGCTCCGAACTAGCGCATAGCACAGATACGCAGTATTTT.

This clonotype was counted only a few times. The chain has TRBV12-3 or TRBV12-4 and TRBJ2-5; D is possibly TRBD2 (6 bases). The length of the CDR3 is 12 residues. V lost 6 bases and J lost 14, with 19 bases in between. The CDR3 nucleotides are TGTGCCAGCAGCCCTATTGGCGGGGAACGTTACTTC. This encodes CASSPIGGERYF.